Listed below are T cell receptor beta chains from one sample, sequenced in a study of blood T cell repertoires in COVID-19. Only in-frame clones appear in the TCRdb table, and some are missing; sequencing was by immunoSEQ multiplex PCR. The repertoire includes approximately 270,000 clones, 70% to 90% of them detected once, and roughly 6.7% sits in the top ten. The sequenced material came from peripheral blood. These receptors originate from a woman aged 25 to 45 with COVID-19, enrolled during active disease. Each CDR3 is given with its conserved first and last residue. The D gene is left open where the match is weak. Only some rows state a clone size, as once, few, many or a class for expanded clones.

>.|.|TRBJ2-1|TRBV6-6
TGTGCCAGCTCGCCGGGTATCTACAATGAGCAGTTCTTC
CASSPGIYNEQFF
>.|.|TRBJ2-1|TRBV5-1
TGCGCCAGCAGCTTGGCTCTAAACAGGAACAATGAGCAGTTCTTC
CASSLALNRNNEQFF
>.|.|TRBJ2-1|TRBV24-1
TGTGCCGTCTCCGGACAGCCTTCGGCCTACAATGAGCAGTTCTTC
CAVSGQPSAYNEQFF
>once|.|TRBJ2-3|TRBV7-9
TGTGCCAGCAGCCCGTATGCGGGCACAGATACGCAGTATTTT
CASSPYAGTDTQYF
>.|.|TRBJ2-1|TRBV7-2
TGTGCCAGCAGCTTGGAGAGGCGAGTGTATGAGCAGTTCTTC
CASSLERRVYEQFF
>.|TRBD1|TRBJ2-1|TRBV10-3
TGTGCCATCAGTCCGGGACAGGGGGACAATGAGCAGTTCTTC
CAISPGQGDNEQFF
>.|.|TRBJ1-4|TRBV3-1/TRBV3-2
TGTGCCAGCAGCCAAGACAGGGTCCTTAATGAAAAACTGTTTTTT
CASSQDRVLNEKLFF
>once|.|TRBJ1-6|TRBV5-6
TGTGCCAGCAGCTCGCGAAGGGGCTATAATTCACCCCTCCACTTT
CASSSRRGYNSPLHF
>.|TRBD1|TRBJ1-1|TRBV29-1
TGCAGCTCGAAGGACAGGGGGAACGCTGAAGCTTTCTTT
CSSKDRGNAEAFF
>.|TRBD2|TRBJ2-1|TRBV3-1/TRBV3-2
TGTGCCAGCAGCCAAGAGGGTAGCGGGTCATACAATGAGCAGTTCTTC
CASSQEGSGSYNEQFF
>.|.|TRBJ2-5|TRBV3-1/TRBV3-2
TGTGCCAGCAATAACAGGGCTGTCCAAGAGACCCAGTACTTC
CASNNRAVQETQYF
>once|.|TRBJ2-1|TRBV15
TGTGCCACCAGCAGAGACAGTTACAATGAGCAGTTCTTC
CATSRDSYNEQFF
>.|TRBD1|TRBJ2-5|TRBV13
TGTGCCAGCAGCCTCGGGACAGCCCAAGAGACCCAGTACTTC
CASSLGTAQETQYF
>.|.|TRBJ1-2|TRBV6-5
TGTGCCAGCAGTTACGACTGGAACTATGGCTACACCTTC
CASSYDWNYGYTF
>.|TRBD2|TRBJ2-2|TRBV6-5
TGTGCCAGCTACGGACGGGAGGGGGACACCGGGGAGCTGTTTTTT
CASYGREGDTGELFF
>once|.|TRBJ2-1|TRBV18
TGTGCCAGCTCACCCATTCGCCAGGAGGCGGGCGAGCAGTTCTTC
CASSPIRQEAGEQFF
>.|TRBD2|TRBJ2-4|TRBV6-6
TGTGCCAGCAGCTCACCGGGACTAGGAATAGAAAACATTCAGTACTTC
CASSSPGLGIENIQYF
>.|.|TRBJ1-3|TRBV18
TGTGCCAGCTCACTTCTCCAGGGTGCTAGCTCTGGAAACACCATATATTTT
CASSLLQGASSGNTIYF
>.|.|TRBJ1-4|TRBV5-8
TGTGCCAGCAGCTTCGGCCGTGGGCCTAGGGGTGAAAAACTGTTTTTT
CASSFGRGPRGEKLFF
>.|TRBD1|TRBJ2-1|TRBV2
TGTGCCAGCAGCACCGGACAGGGTGCTTCCTACAATGAGCAGTTCTTC
CASSTGQGASYNEQFF
>.|TRBD2|TRBJ2-1|TRBV7-2
TGTGCCAGCAGCTTACTAGCGGGAGGTTCGATCGTAGTGAATGAGCAGTTCTTC
CASSLLAGGSIVVNEQFF
>.|TRBD2|TRBJ2-5|TRBV28
TGTGCCAGCAGTTCCCCCGGACTAGGGGTACAAGAGACCCAGTACTTC
CASSSPGLGVQETQYF
>.|TRBD1|TRBJ1-1|TRBV28
TGTGCCAGCAGTGCCACAGGGGTAGAAGCTTTCTTT
CASSATGVEAFF
>.|TRBD1|TRBJ2-2|TRBV9
TGTGCCAGCAGCGTCGGACAGGGGGCACCCGGGGAGCTGTTTTTT
CASSVGQGAPGELFF
>.|.|TRBJ2-6|TRBV5-1
TGCGCCAGCAGCTTGACCGGTGACTTGACTGGGGCCAACGTCCTGACTTTC
CASSLTGDLTGANVLTF
>.|.|TRBJ2-7|TRBV7-6
TGTGCCAGCAGCAACGGACCTCGAAGGGGAACCTACGAGCAGTACTTC
CASSNGPRRGTYEQYF
>.|TRBD2|TRBJ2-5|TRBV14
TGTGCCAGCAGCCAAGGACTAGCGGGAGGAGAGACCCAGTACTTC
CASSQGLAGGETQYF
>.|.|TRBJ1-2|TRBV4-3
TGCGCCAGCAGCCAGACTGACGGATACTATGGCTACACCTTC
CASSQTDGYYGYTF
>.|.|TRBJ1-1|TRBV18
TGTGCCAGCTCACCACTACAGGGACCCCCTGAAGCTTTCTTT
CASSPLQGPPEAFF
>few|TRBD1|TRBJ1-6|TRBV4-1
TGCGCCAGCAGCCGTCGAGGGGACAGCCTCAATTCACCCCTCCACTTT
CASSRRGDSLNSPLHF
>.|TRBD2|TRBJ2-3|TRBV7-6
TGTGCCAGCAGCTTAGTATCTAGCGGTACTAGCACAGATACGCAGTATTTT
CASSLVSSGTSTDTQYF
>.|.|TRBJ2-1|TRBV18
TGTGCCAGCTCACAGGGGGTCGGGCGCGCTGAGCAGTTCTTC
CASSQGVGRAEQFF
>.|TRBD1|TRBJ2-1|TRBV7-7
TGTGCTAGCAGCTTAGAGGCGACAGGGTACAATGAGCAGTTCTTC
CASSLEATGYNEQFF
>.|.|TRBJ1-1|TRBV19
TGTGCCAGTAGTATTCGGGGGATGGTGAACACTGAAGCTTTCTTT
CASSIRGMVNTEAFF
>once|.|TRBJ1-4|TRBV18
TGTGCCAGCTCACCACAGACAGTTACTAATGAAAAACTGTTTTTT
CASSPQTVTNEKLFF
>.|.|TRBJ2-1|TRBV24-1
TGTGCCACCAGTGATGTTCCGGACACATACAATGAGCAGTTCTTC
CATSDVPDTYNEQFF
>.|TRBD2|TRBJ2-1|TRBV6-6
TGTGCCAGCACTACCGAACTTAGCGGGGGGAAGGAGTTCTTC
CASTTELSGGKEFF
>.|.|TRBJ1-1|TRBV29-1
TGCAGCGTTGAGCGCACTGAAGCTTTCTTT
CSVERTEAFF
>.|.|TRBJ2-2|TRBV27
TGTGCCAGCAGTCTTATAGACACCGGGGAGCTGTTTTTT
CASSLIDTGELFF
>.|TRBD1|TRBJ1-1|TRBV7-9
TGTGCCAGCAGCCCACCCGGGACAGGGGCCACTGAAGCTTTCTTT
CASSPPGTGATEAFF
>.|TRBD1|TRBJ1-1|TRBV11-2
TGTGCCAGCAGCTTGGGGACAGAGAACACTGAAGCTTTCTTT
CASSLGTENTEAFF
>once|.|TRBJ2-3|TRBV11-3
TGTGCCAGCAGCCGCTTCCCCGGAGGGGGCAGGGATACGCAGTATTTT
CASSRFPGGGRDTQYF
>few|TRBD1|TRBJ1-1|TRBV28
TGTGCCAGCAGCTACCGGGACAGGGGTGGAGAGAACACTGAAGCTTTCTTT
CASSYRDRGGENTEAFF
>.|.|TRBJ2-7|TRBV5-1
TGCGCCAGCAGCTTGGGCCTGGAGGGAGGCTCCTACGAGCAGTACTTC
CASSLGLEGGSYEQYF
>.|.|TRBJ2-5|TRBV7-6
TGTGCCAGCAGCTTACGCGGTGGTGGGGCGACCAGGGAGACCCAGTACTTC
CASSLRGGGATRETQYF
>.|.|TRBJ2-1|TRBV9
TGTGCCAGCAGCCCCTATAGTCCGAGCGGCTACAATGAGCAGTTCTTC
CASSPYSPSGYNEQFF
>.|TRBD1|TRBJ1-1|TRBV3-1/TRBV3-2
TGTGCCAGCAGCCACCCTTGGACAGGGCGGGGCACTGAAGCTTTCTTT
CASSHPWTGRGTEAFF
>once|.|TRBJ1-2|TRBV7-2
TGTGCCAGCAGCCCCCAGGGCGGGGGGGAAGGCTACACCTTC
CASSPQGGGEGYTF
>.|.|TRBJ2-2|TRBV11-2
TGTGCCAGCAGCTTTAGGGGTTTGGACACCGGGGAGCTGTTTTTT
CASSFRGLDTGELFF
>.|TRBD1|TRBJ1-6|TRBV6-2/TRBV6-3
TGTGCCAGCAGTTCCCCGGACAGGGATAATTCACCCCTCCACTTT
CASSSPDRDNSPLHF